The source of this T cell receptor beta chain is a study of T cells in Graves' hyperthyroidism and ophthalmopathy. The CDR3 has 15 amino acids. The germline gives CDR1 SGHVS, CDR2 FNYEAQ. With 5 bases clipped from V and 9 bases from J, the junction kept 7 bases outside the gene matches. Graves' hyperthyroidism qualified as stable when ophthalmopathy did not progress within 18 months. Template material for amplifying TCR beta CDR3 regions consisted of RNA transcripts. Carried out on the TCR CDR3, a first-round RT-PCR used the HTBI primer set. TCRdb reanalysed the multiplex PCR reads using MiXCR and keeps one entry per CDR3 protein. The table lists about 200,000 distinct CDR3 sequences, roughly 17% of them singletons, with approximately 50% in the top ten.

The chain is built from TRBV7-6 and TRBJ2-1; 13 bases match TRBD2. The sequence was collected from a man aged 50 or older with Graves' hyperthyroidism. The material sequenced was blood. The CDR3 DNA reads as TGTGCCAGCAGCATACTAGCGGGAGGGCCCATTGAGCAGTTCTTC. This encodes CASSILAGGPIEQFF.